The 20 T cell receptor beta chains below come from one sample, sequenced in a study of identifying expanded T cells in peripheral blood. This table comes from immunoSEQ multiplex PCR, and its TCRdb copy is limited to in-frame clones, with some not included. The repertoire consists of over 85,000 clones, with approximately 85% occurring once and the leading ten covering around 4.5%. The sample consisted of blood. Every receptor here comes from a person aged 18 to 75 in good health.

The chain employs TRBV7-2 and TRBJ1-3, with TRBD1 as a possible D gene (6 bases). The CDR3 runs to 14 residues. Looked up from germline, CDR1 is SGHTA and CDR2 is FQGNSA. Trimming pared 4 bases from V and 0 bases from J, leaving 7 bases between. CDR3 in DNA: TGTGCCAGCAGCTCACAGGGCTCTGGAAACACCATATATTTT. Residues: CASSSQGSGNTIYF. The complete variable domain, with remaining parts taken from reference TRBV7-2 and TRBJ1-3, reads GAGVSQSPSNKVTEKGKDVELRCDPISGHTALYWYRQSLGQGLEFLIYFQGNSAPDKSGLPSDRFSAERTGGSVSTLTIQRTQQEDSAVYLCASSSQGSGNTIYFGEGSWLTVV.

The chain is built from TRBV5-6 and TRBJ2-1, with TRBD2 identical over 9 bases. This CDR3 spans 16 amino acids. CDR1 is SGHDT, CDR2 YYEEEE, per germline. With 0 bases clipped from V and 8 bases from J, the junction kept 9 bases outside the gene matches. CDR3 sequence: CASSLARGGGAHEQFF. CDR3 coding DNA: TGTGCCAGCAGCTTGGCCCGGGGCGGGGGGGCACATGAGCAGTTCTTC.

The chain combines TRBV29-1 with TRBJ1-2, with 7 bases aligning to TRBD1. Unmatched junction bases numbered 7, after V lost 4 bases and J lost 8 bases. This CDR3 is built from 12 residues. Germline CDR1 and CDR2: SQVTM and ANQGSEA. CDR3 region: CSVGKGAWGYTF. CDR3 in DNA: TGCAGCGTTGGAAAGGGGGCGTGGGGCTACACCTTC.

The chain employs TRBV19 and TRBJ1-2; D perhaps matches TRBD1 (5 bases). V was cut by 2 bases and J by 4 bases, with 8 bases left in between. The CDR3 runs 13 residues. CDR1 and CDR2 (germline): LNHDA, SQIVND (reference sequence). The CDR3 region has the DNA TGTGCCAGTAGTATAATTGGGGCCTATGGCTACACCTTC. It translates to CASSIIGAYGYTF.

The chain combines TRBV9 with TRBJ2-3; TRBD2 matches at 12 bases. Germline V gene lookup returns CDR1 SGDLS and CDR2 YYNGEE. The CDR3 length is 18 residues. With 0 bases clipped from V and 2 bases from J, the junction kept 7 bases outside the gene matches. CDR3 residues: CASSVGASGGAYTDTQYF. CDR3 coding DNA: TGTGCCAGCAGCGTAGGGGCTAGCGGGGGGGCTTACACAGATACGCAGTATTTT.

The CDR3 nucleotides read TGTGCCAGCAGTCAGATCCCTTTCGCCGGGGAGCTGTTTTTT. This codes for CASSQIPFAGELFF. This chain links TRBV6-1 with TRBJ2-2; D call uncertain. Between the trimmed V and J ends, which lost 5 bases and 6 bases, there was a span of 13 bases. The CDR3 contains 14 residues. Germline lookup yields CDR1 MNHNS and CDR2 SASEGT.

The chain has TRBV5-1 and TRBJ1-2; 8 nucleotides line up with TRBD1. Germline loops: CDR1 SGHRS, CDR2 YFSETQ. The trim removed 4 bases at V and 4 bases at J, leaving 3 bases unmatched. CDR3 length equals 13 residues. The CDR3 spells CASSMDRAYGYTF. The DNA of the CDR3 is TGCGCCAGCAGCATGGACAGGGCCTATGGCTACACCTTC. Drawing the rest from reference TRBV5-1 and TRBJ1-2, the complete variable domain is KAGVTQTPRYLIKTRGQQVTLSCSPISGHRSVSWYQQTPGQGLQFLFEYFSETQRNKGNFPGRFSGRQFSNSRSEMNVSTLELGDSALYLCASSMDRAYGYTFGSGTRLTVV.

The chain uses TRBV21-1 and TRBJ1-1; TRBD1, the D gene given by the table, was not confirmed from the DNA. TRBV21-1 has pseudogene status. The CDR3 totals 14 residues. The CDR3: CASSAQQGQTEAFF. The DNA of the CDR3 is TGTGCCAGCAGCGCCCAACAGGGTCAGACTGAAGCTTTCTTT.

V is TRBV18 and J is TRBJ2-1; D unresolved. CDR3 size: 13 residues. V was pared by 5 bases and J by 8 bases, with 13 bases between. Germline loops: CDR1 KGHSH, CDR2 LQKENI. The CDR3 is CASSSQASDEQFF. The CDR3 DNA reads as TGTGCCAGCTCATCCCAAGCTTCGGATGAGCAGTTCTTC.

The chain couples TRBV6-5 to TRBJ1-5, with D maybe TRBD1 (6 bases). The CDR3 consists of 15 residues. Trimming removed 6 bases from V and 7 bases from J, with 19 bases in between. Germline-derived CDR1 and CDR2 are MNHEY and SVGAGI. CDR3 nucleotide sequence: TGTGCCAGCAGCCTCACTTCGGGGGCTGGACAGCCCCAGCATTTT. It specifies CASSLTSGAGQPQHF.

The rearrangement links TRBV18 to TRBJ1-5, with a tentative D call TRBD1 (6 bases). Germline V lookup: CDR1 KGHSH, CDR2 LQKENI. V gave up 2 bases and J gave up 3 bases, with 11 bases separating them. This CDR3 has 15 residues. DNA of the CDR3: TGTGCCAGCTCACCAACTACAGGGTCCAATCAGCCCCAGCATTTT. As protein: CASSPTTGSNQPQHF.

This chain links TRBV4-3 with TRBJ1-1; weak D call: TRBD1 (5 bases). Germline-derived CDR1 and CDR2 are LGHNA and YSLEER. V lost 4 bases and J lost 4, with 10 bases in between. The CDR3 is 13 residues long. CDR3 nucleotides: TGCGCCAGCAGCCGGGACTTACTCACTGAAGCTTTCTTT. Its translation is CASSRDLLTEAFF.

V gene TRBV28 combines with J gene TRBJ2-1, with TRBD2 matching over 10 bases. The junction had 7 bases not matched to a gene; V was cut back by 1 base and J by 7 bases. Germline assignment: CDR1 MDHEN and CDR2 SYDVKM. CDR3 length: 16 amino acids. The CDR3 DNA follows: TGTGCCAGCAGTTTATTACTTAGCGGGGGGACAAATGAGCAGTTCTTC. It is translated as CASSLLLSGGTNEQFF.

The V and J genes are TRBV7-6 and TRBJ2-7; 10 bases map to TRBD1. This CDR3 is 15 amino acids long. Germline V gene sequence: CDR1 SGHVS, CDR2 FNYEAQ. J lost 2 bases, V lost 0 bases, and 1 base had no gene match. CDR3 coding DNA: TGTGCCAGCAGCTTAGCTGGGACAGGGGCCTACGAGCAGTACTTC. The encoded protein is CASSLAGTGAYEQYF.

The chain joins TRBV30 to TRBJ1-1; 7 bases fit TRBD1. The trim removed 4 bases at V and 0 bases at J, leaving 14 bases unmatched. CDR1 is GTSNPN and CDR2 is SVGIG in the germline V gene (reference sequence). This CDR3 has 17 residues. Written as DNA, the CDR3 is TGTGCCTGGATTCCCCAGGGACAGCGATACATGAACACTGAAGCTTTCTTT. This gives the protein CAWIPQGQRYMNTEAFF.

The V gene is TRBV9, the J gene TRBJ2-2, with D unresolved. Deletions cut 7 bases from V and 0 bases from J, with 7 bases between. Per the germline V gene, CDR1 is SGDLS and CDR2 is YYNGEE. This CDR3 is 13 amino acids long. In DNA form, the CDR3 reads TGTGCCAGCGGGGAAGCGAACACCGGGGAGCTGTTTTTT. It codes for CASGEANTGELFF.

This chain joins TRBV6-5 and TRBJ2-1, with 8 bases that match TRBD1. Unmatched junction bases numbered 7, after V lost 6 bases and J lost 3 bases. Germline V gene lookup returns CDR1 MNHEY and CDR2 SVGAGI. There are 15 residues in the CDR3. The CDR3 DNA sequence: TGTGCCAGCAGAGCGACAGGGGCCTTCTACAATGAGCAGTTCTTC. It codes for CASRATGAFYNEQFF.

This clone was seen a single time. This rearrangement joins TRBV2 to TRBJ1-2; D call uncertain. This CDR3 is 15 amino acids long. Germline V gives CDR1 SNHLY, CDR2 FYNNEI. Trimming stripped 0 bases from V and 7 bases from J, with 15 bases between. Here the CDR3 reads CASSEARQLSAGYTF. The DNA of the CDR3 is TGTGCCAGCAGTGAAGCGCGGCAGTTATCGGCTGGCTACACCTTC.

This chain connects TRBV10-1 to TRBJ2-1; tentative D call: TRBD2 (5 bases). The CDR3 is made up of 13 amino acids. Germline loops: CDR1 WNHNN, CDR2 SYGVQD (reference sequence). V was trimmed by 8 bases and J by 0 bases, leaving 8 bases between them. As DNA, the CDR3 is TGCGCCAGCGGAGCGGACTCCTACAATGAGCAGTTCTTC. The encoded protein is CASGADSYNEQFF.

As regards this clone: A read error may produce the germline difference seen at one junction end. The chain recombines TRBV20-1 with TRBJ2-1; 8 bases match TRBD1. CDR3 length: 11 amino acids. Looked up from germline, CDR1 is DFQATT and CDR2 is SNEGSKA (reference sequence). The CDR3 nucleotides are TGCAGTGCTAGTGGACAGGGACTGCGGGTCTTC. This gives the protein CSASGQGLRVF.